The present entry profiles one TCR beta chain with its context. Its antigen remains unknown. This sample was included in a study of cytomegalovirus exposure and HLA in healthy donors. Overall study context: The approximately 120 validation repertoires, a later analysis reported, used the same platform as the roughly 660 repertoires from the first cohort.

A 120-subject validation cohort, separate from the 666-subject first cohort, supplied the donors. This CDR3 has 14 residues. Produced via immunoSEQ multiplex PCR; TCRdb's table is partial and in-frame only. In the table there are about 120,000 clones, 85% to 90% of which are singletons. Overall study results and limits: A subsequent analysis found that TCR clusters from the first cohort also tended to co-occur in the 120 or so validation repertoires, with approximately 95% of cluster scores above 0.

This clonotype originated in a woman aged 25 to 39 in good health and CMV-seronegative. Material: PBMCs. V usage is TRBV21-1 and J usage is TRBJ2-7; the table's D call, TRBD2, has no DNA check behind it. TRBV21-1 is a pseudogene segment. The CDR3 is CASSKEGRVYEQYF. The CDR3 nucleotides read TGTGCCAGCAGCAAAGAGGGGAGGGTCTACGAGCAGTACTTC.